This TCR beta chain emerged from a study of naive and memory T cell subsets. Blood and skin TCR RNA was reverse transcribed with alpha and beta constant primers. TCRdb itself ran the UMI-ligation and nested PCR reads through MiXCR, one entry per CDR3 protein. The profile shows fewer than 20,000 distinct CDR3 sequences, approximately 9.7% of them singletons. As for treatment: skin biopsy from PPD injection site in Mantoux-positive individual. Reverse transcription used DNase-treated unsorted total RNA, aiming for about 1 to 1,100 ng. This clonotype is medium-sized within its sample. The clonotype was recovered from an adult in good health. Source: skin, taken from a tuberculin skin test site.

CDR3 in DNA: TGCAGCGTTGAGAGGACCGAGCCCTACGAGCAGTACTTC. Translated: CSVERTEPYEQYF. The V gene is TRBV29-1, the J gene TRBJ2-7; D remains ambiguous. The V and J ends lost 3 bases and 2 bases respectively, with 11 bases between them. Germline CDR1 reads SQVTM; CDR2 reads ANQGSEA. The CDR3 consists of 13 residues.